These 27 T cell receptor beta chains came from one sample sequenced in a study of CD8 T cells in ankylosing spondylitis (dated 2017 in TCRdb). Library preparation employed 5' RACE. Sequencing took place on an Illumina HiSeq 2500. TCRdb applied fastp at Q25 and MiXCR to the public reads, then kept only in-frame beta chains. For every CDR3 protein sequence, its rows merge into one entry that carries the most common genes and DNA. The sample yields hundreds of thousands of distinct CDR3 sequences; over 9.5% were counted once. 0.51% of the sample belongs to the ten largest clones. The antigens these receptors bind are not known. The paper's findings and limits, for the study overall: Blood from ankylosing spondylitis patients appeared to be characterized by a TCR beta motif composed of 7 to 9 highly homologous amino acid variants.

The material sequenced was blood, either unsorted or a sorted T cell fraction (not recorded which). Receptors originate from a male donor with ankylosing spondylitis.

The rearrangement uses TRBV7-2 and TRBJ2-2; 9 nucleotides agree with TRBD2. The germline V gene encodes CDR1 SGHTA and CDR2 FQGNSA. This CDR3 is 16 amino acids long. The trim removed 5 bases at V and 5 bases at J, leaving 9 bases unmatched. The CDR3 coding sequence is TGTGCCAGCAGCCTCCGACTAGCGGTAGTAACCGGGGAGCTGTTTTTT. It codes for CASSLRLAVVTGELFF.

This clonotype was seen a few times. The V call is TRBV20-1, the J call TRBJ1-1; D may be TRBD1 (6 bases). Germline CDR1 and CDR2: DFQATT and SNEGSKA (reference sequence). CDR3 length equals 14 residues. Trimming took off 6 bases at V and 4 bases at J, with 18 bases between the two ends. CDR3 coding DNA: TGCAGTGCCTCCGTCCGGGGGCTTCGCACTGAAGCTTTCTTT. Translation: CSASVRGLRTEAFF.

V is TRBV18 and J is TRBJ1-1; possibly TRBD1 for D (6 bases). V lost 2 bases and J lost 3, with 13 bases in between. This CDR3 region has 15 residues. Germline assignment: CDR1 KGHSH and CDR2 LQKENI. The CDR3 here is CASSPWGAVDTEAFF. CDR3 nucleotides: TGTGCCAGCTCACCATGGGGGGCGGTGGACACTGAAGCTTTCTTT.

This clonotype came up a few times. V is TRBV6-2 or TRBV6-3 and J is TRBJ2-7, with no clear D. CDR1 and CDR2 (germline): MNHEY, SVGEGT. V was clipped by 6 bases and J by 5 bases, with 17 bases between them. The CDR3 totals 14 residues. The CDR3 DNA is TGTGCCAGCAGCCTTTACCGTGGGTTTGACGAGCAGTACTTC. Amino acid sequence: CASSLYRGFDEQYF.

This clonotype was seen more than once but under ten times. The chain links TRBV9 to TRBJ2-4; 8 positions agree with TRBD1. This CDR3 comprises 16 residues. Germline CDR1 SGDLS, CDR2 YYNGEE. Trimming took 2 bases from V and 5 from J; bases not matched to a gene: 9. The CDR3 DNA follows: TGTGCCAGCAGCGTGTCGGGACAGGAACCACAAAACATTCAGTACTTC. Translating gives CASSVSGQEPQNIQYF. Full variable domain (missing parts from reference TRBV9 and TRBJ2-4): DSGVTQTPKHLITATGQRVTLRCSPRSGDLSVYWYQQSLDQGLQFLIQYYNGEERAKGNILERFSAQQFPDLHSELNLSSLELGDSALYFCASSVSGQEPQNIQYFGAGTRLSVL.

The J gene is TRBJ1-1, the V gene TRBV20-1; D may be TRBD1 (5 bases). Germline CDR1 reads DFQATT; CDR2 reads SNEGSKA (reference sequence). V dropped 3 bases and J dropped 2 bases, with 19 bases sitting between them. This CDR3 has 16 amino acids. The CDR3 region has the DNA TGCAGTGCTAGCTCACCCAGGTGGGGGAGTAACACTGAAGCTTTCTTT. Protein: CSASSPRWGSNTEAFF.

This clonotype showed up many times. J is TRBJ1-4 and V is TRBV20-1, with 9 bases aligning to TRBD1. Germline trimming cut 5 bases from V and 12 bases from J; bases unmatched to any gene: 13. CDR1 is DFQATT, CDR2 SNEGSKA, per germline (reference sequence). This CDR3 region has 14 residues. This CDR3 reads CSAGFRDRDIELFF. Here the CDR3 DNA reads TGCAGTGCTGGCTTCCGGGACAGGGATATCGAACTGTTTTTT.

J is TRBJ2-3 and V is TRBV7-9; 9 bases line up with TRBD1. Germline assignment: CDR1 SEHNR and CDR2 FQNEAQ (reference sequence). After removal of 4 bases from V and 2 bases from J, the junction contained 4 bases not matched to a gene. The CDR3 covers 15 residues. The CDR3 nucleotides are TGTGCCAGCAGCTGGGGGACAGGGTACACAGATACGCAGTATTTT. It is translated as CASSWGTGYTDTQYF.

There are a few counts of this clonotype. The chain is built from TRBV7-2 and TRBJ2-3; 9 bases are shared with TRBD2. J gave up 4 bases and V 2 bases, and 7 bases lay outside the gene matches. CDR1 and CDR2 from the germline V gene are SGHTA and FQGNSA. The CDR3 is 16 residues long. CDR3 loop: CASSLRGRGGADTQYF. CDR3 coding DNA: TGTGCCAGCAGCTTACGCGGGAGGGGCGGCGCAGATACGCAGTATTTT.

This clonotype has just a few counts. The gene calls are TRBV3-1 and TRBJ1-2; 11 bases are a match to TRBD1. The germline gives CDR1 LGHDT, CDR2 YNNKEL (reference sequence). V gave up 5 bases and J gave up 3 bases; unmatched junction bases: 5. The CDR3 covers 15 residues. As DNA, the CDR3 is TGTGCCAGCAGCTCTCGGGACAGGGGGGACTATGGCTACACCTTC. This translates into CASSSRDRGDYGYTF.

This clonotype was picked up many times. CDR3 nucleotide sequence: TGCAGTGCTCCCGGACAGACAAAAACCTACAATGAGCAGTTCTTC. Protein: CSAPGQTKTYNEQFF. The V and J genes are TRBV20-1 and TRBJ2-1; a weak D match, TRBD1 (6 bases). Germline CDR1 is DFQATT and CDR2 is SNEGSKA (reference sequence). There are 15 residues in the CDR3. The ends were cut back, 5 bases at V and 2 bases at J, with 16 bases in the middle.

The gene calls are TRBV24-1 and TRBJ2-1, with TRBD2 matching 10 bases. V gave up 1 base and J gave up 9 bases; unmatched junction bases: 8. This CDR3 spans 16 amino acids. The germline V gene encodes CDR1 KGHDR and CDR2 SFDVKD. CDR3 region: CATSDFSGRAHGEQFF. CDR3 in DNA: TGTGCCACCAGTGATTTCAGCGGGAGGGCACACGGTGAGCAGTTCTTC.

In its sample, this clonotype was seen many times. The V and J genes are TRBV7-2 and TRBJ2-7, with D tentatively TRBD1 (5 bases). The V end was cut by 4 bases, the J end by 3 bases, with 10 bases between. The CDR3 runs to 13 residues. From germline, CDR1 is SGHTA and CDR2 FQGNSA. The CDR3 nucleotides read TGTGCCAGCAGCTCCAGGGTGCGCTACGAGCAGTACTTC. Its protein is CASSSRVRYEQYF. The complete variable domain, with remaining parts taken from reference TRBV7-2 and TRBJ2-7, reads GAGVSQSPSNKVTEKGKDVELRCDPISGHTALYWYRQSLGQGLEFLIYFQGNSAPDKSGLPSDRFSAERTGGSVSTLTIQRTQQEDSAVYLCASSSRVRYEQYFGPGTRLTVT.

This clonotype was recorded a few times. The rearrangement uses TRBV20-1 and TRBJ1-6; 7 bases align to TRBD1. J was trimmed by 8 bases and V by 5 bases; bases with no gene match: 15. CDR3 length: 16 residues. Germline V CDR1 and CDR2: DFQATT, SNEGSKA (reference sequence). Written as DNA, the CDR3 is TGCAGTGCTGGACTGGGACAGACGAACCCCGATTCACCCCTCCACTTT. Its translation: CSAGLGQTNPDSPLHF.

CDR3: CASSWDRAPSYEQYF. In nucleotides, the CDR3 is TGCGCCAGCAGCTGGGACAGGGCCCCCTCCTACGAGCAGTACTTC. The chain employs TRBV5-1 and TRBJ2-7, with TRBD1 matching 9 bases. The germline gives CDR1 SGHRS, CDR2 YFSETQ. This CDR3 has 15 amino acids. Trimming cost V 3 bases and J 0 bases; bases outside gene matches: 4.

This clonotype has just a few counts. The chain employs TRBV24-1 and TRBJ2-7; D is undetermined. The V end was cut by 6 bases, the J end by 8 bases, with 1 base between. This CDR3 region has 8 residues. Germline V gives CDR1 KGHDR, CDR2 SFDVKD. CDR3 in amino acids: CATSQQYF. CDR3 nucleotide sequence: TGTGCCACCAGTCAGCAGTACTTC.

This clonotype was seen a handful of times. J is TRBJ2-1 and V is TRBV20-1; perhaps TRBD1 as D (5 bases). The germline V gene encodes CDR1 DFQATT and CDR2 SNEGSKA (reference sequence). The length of the CDR3 is 15 residues. Deletions cut 3 bases from V and 2 bases from J, with 14 bases between. CDR3 DNA: TGCAGTGCTAGCAGGGTAGGAACTACCTACAATGAGCAGTTCTTC. Its protein is CSASRVGTTYNEQFF.

The chain has TRBV4-3 and TRBJ2-5; D call uncertain. The germline V gene has CDR1 LGHNA and CDR2 YSLEER. The CDR3 is 13 residues long. The V end was cut by 0 bases, the J end by 9 bases, with 11 bases between. The CDR3 is CASSQEPPLAQYF. Written as DNA, the CDR3 is TGCGCCAGCAGCCAAGAACCCCCGCTGGCCCAGTACTTC.

The table lists this clonotype with a few counts. The chain couples TRBV6-1 to TRBJ2-7; tentatively, D is TRBD1 (7 bases). Trimming removed 5 bases at V and 6 bases at J, with 17 bases between. Germline V lookup: CDR1 MNHNS, CDR2 SASEGT. The CDR3 extends over 14 amino acids. CDR3 sequence (DNA): TGTGCCAGCAGTATATCAGGGGGGCGAGCCGAGCAGTACTTC. Encoded protein: CASSISGGRAEQYF.

In this sample, this clonotype turned up many times. V usage is TRBV29-1 and J usage is TRBJ2-1; no firm D call. The CDR3 has 13 amino acids. V lost 6 bases, J lost 4 bases, and 13 bases lay in between. Germline V gene data show CDR1 as SQVTM and CDR2 as ANQGSEA. Written as DNA, the CDR3 is TGCAGCGTCGCCACAAAGGCGTACAATGAGCAGTTCTTC. Its protein product is CSVATKAYNEQFF.

The chain links TRBV4-3 to TRBJ2-2, with D unresolved. CDR3 size: 15 residues. The germline V gene has CDR1 LGHNA and CDR2 YSLEER. V was shortened by 4 bases and J by 7 bases, with 16 bases between the two germline ends. CDR3 sequence: CASSPHVTIHGELFF. The CDR3, as DNA: TGCGCCAGCAGCCCCCATGTGACCATCCACGGGGAGCTGTTTTTT.

This clonotype appeared a few times. The chain couples TRBV9 to TRBJ2-7; 9 nucleotides line up with TRBD1. This CDR3 has 16 residues. Germline CDR1 SGDLS, CDR2 YYNGEE. Losses at the gene ends were 0 bases for V and 5 bases for J; bases not matched to a gene: 9. The CDR3 loop reads CASSVGIDRGMDEQYF. CDR3 in DNA: TGTGCCAGCAGCGTAGGGATCGACAGGGGGATGGACGAGCAGTACTTC. Variable domain in full (rest from reference TRBV9 and TRBJ2-7): DSGVTQTPKHLITATGQRVTLRCSPRSGDLSVYWYQQSLDQGLQFLIQYYNGEERAKGNILERFSAQQFPDLHSELNLSSLELGDSALYFCASSVGIDRGMDEQYFGPGTRLTVT.

This clonotype was detected many times. This chain joins TRBV20-1 and TRBJ1-2; no definite D call. The V and J ends lost 1 base and 3 bases respectively, with 9 bases between them. Germline V CDR1 and CDR2: DFQATT, SNEGSKA (reference sequence). The length of the CDR3 is 13 residues. The CDR3 DNA reads TGCAGTGCTAGAGTTACCGCGTACTATGGCTACACCTTC. Amino acid sequence: CSARVTAYYGYTF.

This chain joins TRBV27 and TRBJ1-5; 8 bases map to TRBD1. CDR1 MNHEY and CDR2 SMNVEV come from the germline V gene (reference sequence). The V gene end was trimmed by 5 bases and the J gene end by 6 bases; junction bases not matched to a gene: 3. This CDR3 comprises 13 residues. The CDR3 region is CASSPGGSQPQHF. In DNA, the CDR3 is TGTGCCAGCAGTCCAGGGGGCTCTCAGCCCCAGCATTTT.

This clonotype was counted at least ten times. This chain uses TRBV12-3 or TRBV12-4 with TRBJ2-7; the D is unclear. The CDR3 extends over 11 amino acids. V was cut by 7 bases and J by 3 bases, with 7 bases left in between. The chain's CDR3 is CASTYHYEQYF. The CDR3, as DNA: TGTGCCAGCACCTACCACTACGAGCAGTACTTC.

This chain uses TRBV10-2 with TRBJ2-7, with 8 positions matching TRBD1. The junction had 8 bases not matched to a gene; V was cut back by 7 bases and J by 3 bases. Germline CDR1 WSHSY, CDR2 SAAADI. The CDR3 loop spans 14 amino acids. Here the CDR3 DNA reads TGCGCCAGCACCCTGACAGGGGCCATCTACGAGCAGTACTTC. This codes for CASTLTGAIYEQYF.

The sample holds a few counts of this clonotype. V usage is TRBV6-4 and J usage is TRBJ1-1; TRBD1 agrees at 10 bases. CDR3 length: 16 residues. V dropped 6 bases and J dropped 2; count of bases not matched to a gene: 9. The germline CDR1 and CDR2 sequences are MRHNA and SNTAGT. This CDR3 is CASSKTGGFRNTEAFF. CDR3 nucleotides: TGTGCCAGCAGCAAGACAGGGGGCTTTCGAAACACTGAAGCTTTCTTT.